A single sample is the source of the 3 T cell receptor beta chains below, sequenced in a study of cytotoxic CD8 clonotypes in ibrutinib-treated CLL (dated by TCRdb to the early 2020s). Library preparation used the immunoSEQ multiplex PCR assay. Entries here come from immuneACCESS through TCRdb and include only in-frame sequences with V and J called. Some clones fail to appear in such tables; in the studies checked, an unresolved V gene covers under half of the shortfall, and the cause of the remainder is unknown. Within this sample are approximately 210,000 clones, with around 72% of them counted one time only. The ten top clones hold 13% of the sample. The time point tag for this specimen amounts to: roughly 2 years on ibrutinib. The source material was PBMCs, sampled after 24 months of ibrutinib treatment. The origin of the receptors is a human donor with chronic lymphocytic leukemia.

This clone appeared a few times. CDR3 nucleotide sequence: TGTGCCAGCAGCTACGGACAGGGGGCTGATACGCAGTATTTT. Translated: CASSYGQGADTQYF. This chain links TRBV7-8 with TRBJ2-3; 11 nucleotides match TRBD1. Germline-derived CDR1 and CDR2 are SGHVS and FQNEAQ. This CDR3 is built from 14 residues. Trimming cost V 4 bases and J 6 bases; bases outside gene matches: 3.

CDR3 in amino acids: CASSYTSGSRDTQYF. As DNA, the CDR3 is TGTGCCAGCAGTTACACTAGCGGGAGTAGGGATACGCAGTATTTT. The chain joins TRBV28 to TRBJ2-3, with TRBD2 matching over 11 bases. Per the germline V gene, CDR1 is MDHEN and CDR2 is SYDVKM. V lost 4 bases and J lost 6; bases outside the gene matches: 6. CDR3 length equals 15 residues.

The chain is built from TRBV28 and TRBJ2-5; no reliable D call. CDR3 length equals 13 residues. The germline gives CDR1 MDHEN, CDR2 SYDVKM. The V end was cut by 6 bases, the J end by 2 bases, with 10 bases between. CDR3 sequence: CASRKKQQETQYF. The CDR3 DNA sequence: TGTGCCAGCAGGAAGAAGCAACAAGAGACCCAGTACTTC.